This T cell receptor beta chain was observed in a study of cytomegalovirus exposure and HLA in healthy donors. Study overall: Researchers found that roughly 81% of 350 to 500 genotyped donors fell within the Caucasian-associated ancestry cluster.

PCR involved 60 Vbeta and 13 Jbeta primers. The assay was immunoSEQ multiplex PCR, and TCRdb's table has in-frame clones only and misses some. Of roughly 180,000 clones in the sample, around 80% were seen once. This clone has only a few counts. Germline V CDR1 and CDR2: SQVTM, ANQGSEA. The germline V and J ends were trimmed by 7 bases and 3 bases, with 10 bases remaining between them. The CDR3 covers 12 residues. The receptor comes from a woman aged 50 to 60 in good health and CMV-seropositive. The chain links TRBV29-1 to TRBJ2-4, with D maybe TRBD2 (6 bases). Sequenced sample: PBMCs. The CDR3 DNA sequence: TGCAGCGCGGGAGTAGACAAAAACATTCAGTACTTC. This codes for CSAGVDKNIQYF.